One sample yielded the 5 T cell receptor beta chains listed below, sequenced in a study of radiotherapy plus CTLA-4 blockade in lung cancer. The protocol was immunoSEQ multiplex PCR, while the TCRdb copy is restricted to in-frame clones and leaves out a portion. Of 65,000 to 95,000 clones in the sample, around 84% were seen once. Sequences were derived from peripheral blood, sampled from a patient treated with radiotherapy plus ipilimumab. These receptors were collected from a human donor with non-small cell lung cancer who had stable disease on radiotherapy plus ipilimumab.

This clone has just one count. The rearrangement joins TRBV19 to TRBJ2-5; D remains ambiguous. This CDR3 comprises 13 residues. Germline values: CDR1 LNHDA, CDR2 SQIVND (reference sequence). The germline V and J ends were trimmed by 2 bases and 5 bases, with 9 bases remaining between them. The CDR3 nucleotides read TGTGCCAGTAGTATAAAGGGTAGGGAGACCCAGTACTTC. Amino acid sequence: CASSIKGRETQYF.

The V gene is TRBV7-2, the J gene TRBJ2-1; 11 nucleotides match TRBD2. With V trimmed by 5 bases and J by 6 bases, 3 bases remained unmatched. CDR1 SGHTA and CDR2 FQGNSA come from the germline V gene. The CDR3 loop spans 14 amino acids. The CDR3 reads CASSPSGGSNEQFF. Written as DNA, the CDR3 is TGTGCCAGCAGCCCTAGCGGGGGGTCCAATGAGCAGTTCTTC.

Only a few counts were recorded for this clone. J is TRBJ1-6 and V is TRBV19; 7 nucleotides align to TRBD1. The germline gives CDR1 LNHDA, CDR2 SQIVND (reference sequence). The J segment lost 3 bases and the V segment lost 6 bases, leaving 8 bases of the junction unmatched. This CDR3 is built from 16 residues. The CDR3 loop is CASRELRQGYNSPLHF. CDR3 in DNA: TGTGCCAGTAGAGAACTGCGACAGGGCTATAATTCACCCCTCCACTTT. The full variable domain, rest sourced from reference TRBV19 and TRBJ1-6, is DGGITQSPKYLFRKEGQNVTLSCEQNLNHDAMYWYRQDPGQGLRLIYYSQIVNDFQKGDIAEGYSVSREKKESFPLTVTSAQKNPTAFYLCASRELRQGYNSPLHFGNGTRLTVT.

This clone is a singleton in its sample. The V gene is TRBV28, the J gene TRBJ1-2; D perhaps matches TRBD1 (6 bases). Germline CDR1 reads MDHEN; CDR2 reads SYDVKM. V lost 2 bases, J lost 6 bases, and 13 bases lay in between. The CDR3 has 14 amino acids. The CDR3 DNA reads TGTGCCAGCAGTTTAAGTGTGGGGGCGAATGGCTACACCTTC. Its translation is CASSLSVGANGYTF.

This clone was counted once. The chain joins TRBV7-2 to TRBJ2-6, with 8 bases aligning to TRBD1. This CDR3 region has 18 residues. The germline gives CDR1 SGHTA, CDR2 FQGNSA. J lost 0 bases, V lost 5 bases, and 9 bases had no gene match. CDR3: CASSLDRGPRSGANVLTF. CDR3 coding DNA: TGTGCCAGCAGCCTCGACAGGGGCCCTCGCTCTGGGGCCAACGTCCTGACTTTC.